This TCR beta chain was captured by sequencing in a study of regulatory T cells in long-lasting Graves disease. Whole-study results and caveats: Study was limited to peripheral blood, excluding thyroid tissue. Sample size, which was small, may have reduced accuracy.

The trim removed 5 bases at V and 1 base at J, leaving 6 bases unmatched. CDR1 and CDR2 (germline): DFQATT, SNEGSKA (reference sequence). This CDR3 is 14 amino acids long. This clonotype was recorded a few times. Its cognate antigen is unknown. CDR3 regions were amplified by Arm-PCR using iRepertoire HTBI primers to build TCR beta libraries. Each CDR3 protein gets one entry after TCRdb re-called the multiplex PCR reads with MiXCR. This sample has under 500,000 distinct CDR3 sequences; roughly 20% occur once, and the top ten carry about 20%. Time point reported: persistent/refractory GD, antithyroid drugs over 5 years with positive TRAb. From PBMCs, RNA was extracted and then used to make the TCR library.

The TCR was taken from a female donor with Graves disease. The rearrangement joins TRBV20-1 to TRBJ1-1, with 8 nucleotides matching TRBD1. Sequencing used peripheral blood mononuclear cells (PBMCs), obtained when the disease was refractory, from a patient treated with antithyroid drugs. CDR3 nucleotides: TGCAGTGCTTCTGACCAGGGGGCGAACACTGAAGCTTTCTTT. Its translation is CSASDQGANTEAFF.